The 29 T cell receptor beta chains reported below all come from one sample, sequenced in a study of shared clonotypes between healthy human individuals. The table came from immunoSEQ multiplex PCR; TCRdb's copy has only in-frame clones and leaves some out. The table lists a few million clones, approximately 94% of them singletons. The sequencing input was naive CD4+ T cells sorted from blood. Described subset: CD45RA+ positively selected. The receptors derive from a man aged 18 to 29 in good health.

This sequence joins TRBV11-2 and TRBJ2-5, with D perhaps assigned TRBD1 or TRBD2 (5 bases each). The V and J ends lost 4 bases and 5 bases respectively, with 20 bases between them. The CDR3 spans 16 residues. Germline lookup yields CDR1 SGHAT and CDR2 FQNNGV. The CDR3 region has the DNA TGTGCCAGCAGCTCGAGGGGCTCTGGGGTTTCCGAGACCCAGTACTTC. Its protein product is CASSSRGSGVSETQYF.

The chain links TRBV7-2 to TRBJ2-3; D uncertain. The germline V gene encodes CDR1 SGHTA and CDR2 FQGNSA. Trimming pared 5 bases from V and 5 bases from J, leaving 14 bases between. There are 14 residues in the CDR3. CDR3 loop: CASSQSRPGDTQYF. CDR3 sequence (DNA): TGTGCCAGCAGCCAAAGCCGGCCGGGAGATACGCAGTATTTT.

The CDR3 DNA is TGTGCAAGTCGCTTACCACTACGGAGGACCCACAGGGTGAGCTCCTACGAGCAGTACTTC. It translates to CASRLPLRRTHRVSSYEQYF. The chain has TRBV12-2 and TRBJ2-7; TRBD1, the D gene given by the table, was not confirmed from the DNA. TRBV12-2 has pseudogene status. The CDR3 spans 20 residues.

About this clone: At the DNA level, this CDR3 is encoded by other sequences in the same sample as well. This sequence joins TRBV28 and TRBJ2-5; D ambiguous. The CDR3 loop spans 12 amino acids. The V gene's germline CDR1 is MDHEN and CDR2 SYDVKM. Trimming pared 4 bases from V and 5 bases from J, leaving 8 bases between. The CDR3 is CASSSGVETQYF. DNA for the CDR3: TGTGCCAGCAGTTCTGGGGTGGAGACCCAGTACTTC.

With regard to this clone: The sample carries other DNA sequences with the same CDR3. The rearrangement links TRBV5-1 to TRBJ2-1, with TRBD2 identical over 9 bases. The CDR3 has 15 amino acids. V was pared by 4 bases and J by 2 bases, with 4 bases of the junction left unmatched. Germline CDR1 is SGHRS and CDR2 is YFSETQ. CDR3 nucleotides: TGCGCCAGCAGCCTGACTAGCGGACCCTACAATGAGCAGTTCTTC. Residues: CASSLTSGPYNEQFF.

J is TRBJ1-1 and V is TRBV28, with D unclear. Germline V CDR1 and CDR2: MDHEN, SYDVKM. This CDR3 region has 10 residues. V was pared by 4 bases and J by 10 bases, with 7 bases between. Written as DNA, the CDR3 is TGTGCCAGCAGTTCAGCTCGAGCTTTCTTT. Protein product: CASSSARAFF.

The genes are TRBV10-3 and TRBJ2-7; 7 bases align to TRBD2. This CDR3 spans 14 amino acids. The V gene end was trimmed by 6 bases and the J gene end by 6 bases; junction bases not matched to a gene: 11. Germline lookup yields CDR1 ENHRY and CDR2 SYGVKD. The CDR3: CAIRVSGGEGEQYF. CDR3 in DNA: TGTGCCATCAGGGTTAGCGGAGGGGAGGGCGAGCAGTACTTC.

J is TRBJ2-5 and V is TRBV29-1; D is ambiguous. The CDR3 covers 14 residues. V was cut by 7 bases and J by 1 base, with 16 bases left in between. Per the germline V gene, CDR1 is SQVTM and CDR2 is ANQGSEA. CDR3 loop: CSAAGPASQETQYF. DNA for the CDR3: TGCAGCGCTGCCGGGCCCGCGAGCCAAGAGACCCAGTACTTC.

The chain couples TRBV30 to TRBJ2-1; weak D call: TRBD2 (6 bases). V dropped 2 bases and J dropped 7 bases, with 21 bases sitting between them. This CDR3 has 16 residues. Germline lookup yields CDR1 GTSNPN and CDR2 SVGIG (reference sequence). The CDR3 is CAWSPGEYSTLNEQFF. DNA of the CDR3: TGTGCCTGGAGTCCGGGAGAGTACTCGACACTGAATGAGCAGTTCTTC.

This chain connects TRBV29-1 to TRBJ2-7; TRBD1 might be the D (5 bases). CDR1 and CDR2 (germline): SQVTM, ANQGSEA. The V end was cut by 3 bases, the J end by 2 bases, with 14 bases between. The CDR3 consists of 14 residues. CDR3 region: CSVELGRGPYEQYF. CDR3 nucleotide sequence: TGCAGCGTTGAGTTAGGAAGGGGTCCCTACGAGCAGTACTTC.

The chain employs TRBV25-1 and TRBJ2-3; D gene unclear. The germline gives CDR1 MGHDK, CDR2 SYGVNS. V dropped 1 base and J dropped 2 bases, with 10 bases sitting between them. The CDR3 consists of 15 residues. CDR3 coding DNA: TGTGCCAGCAGTGAATTGGAAGCTCTCACAGATACGCAGTATTTT. This gives the protein CASSELEALTDTQYF.

V is TRBV6-5 and J is TRBJ1-3, with 10 bases matching TRBD1. Trimming at V came to 6 bases and at J to 4 bases, leaving 6 bases not matched to a gene. CDR1 and CDR2 (germline): MNHEY, SVGAGI. The CDR3 runs to 15 residues. The CDR3 protein is CASSRGTGVGNTIYF. CDR3 bases: TGTGCCAGCAGCCGCGGGACAGGGGTCGGAAACACCATATATTTT.

The V gene is TRBV11-2, the J gene TRBJ2-5, with D possibly TRBD1 on 6 matching bases. Matching the DNA end better, TRBJ2-7 makes the J call doubtful. Looked up from germline, CDR1 is SGHAT and CDR2 is FQNNGV. The CDR3 is 15 residues long. The CDR3 sequence: CASSTDSGFLYEQYF. CDR3 coding DNA: TGTGCCAGCAGCACGGACAGTGGATTTTTGTACGAGCAGTACTTC.

This clone occurred once. This chain connects TRBV5-1 to TRBJ2-3; 8 bases align to TRBD2. CDR1 SGHRS and CDR2 YFSETQ come from the germline V gene. The CDR3 is made up of 15 amino acids. V was clipped by 6 bases and J by 0 bases; unmatched bases: 6. CDR3 protein: CASTKAGASTDTQYF. In DNA form, the CDR3 reads TGCGCCAGCACCAAAGCGGGAGCTAGCACAGATACGCAGTATTTT.

The chain uses TRBV6-1 and TRBJ2-7, with a tentative D call TRBD2 (7 bases). From germline, CDR1 is MNHNS and CDR2 SASEGT. This CDR3 has 15 amino acids. The ends were cut back, 7 bases at V and 0 bases at J, with 16 bases in the middle. CDR3 bases: TGTGCCAGCACGTGGAGCGGGACACTCTCCTACGAGCAGTACTTC. This sequence encodes CASTWSGTLSYEQYF.

This clone has a handful of counts. This chain connects TRBV28 to TRBJ1-1; unclear D gene. The CDR3 extends over 11 amino acids. CDR1 and CDR2 from the germline V gene are MDHEN and SYDVKM. Deletions cut 3 bases from V and 8 bases from J, with 7 bases between. CDR3 DNA: TGTGCCAGCAGTTTGTGGCAGGAAGCTTTCTTT. Its translation: CASSLWQEAFF.

The chain recombines TRBV4-1 with TRBJ2-5; no firm D call. The J call may be incorrect, as the DNA end agrees better with TRBJ2-7. CDR3 length equals 15 residues. CDR1 is MGHRA and CDR2 is YSYEKL in the germline V gene. CDR3 DNA sequence: TGCGCCAGCAGCCAGTCGAGAAGTGGCTCCTACGAGCAGTACTTC. This encodes CASSQSRSGSYEQYF.

V and J are TRBV5-1 and TRBJ1-3, with D possibly matching TRBD1 (6 bases). Germline loops: CDR1 SGHRS, CDR2 YFSETQ. The CDR3 has 15 residues. The V and J ends lost 4 bases and 0 bases respectively, with 11 bases between them. The CDR3 protein is CASSPGHTSGNTIYF. CDR3 bases: TGCGCCAGCAGCCCGGGACATACCTCTGGAAACACCATATATTTT. The full variable domain, rest sourced from reference TRBV5-1 and TRBJ1-3, is KAGVTQTPRYLIKTRGQQVTLSCSPISGHRSVSWYQQTPGQGLQFLFEYFSETQRNKGNFPGRFSGRQFSNSRSEMNVSTLELGDSALYLCASSPGHTSGNTIYFGEGSWLTVV.

As to this clone: Other DNA sequences from this sample encode an identical CDR3 as well. The V call is TRBV19, the J call TRBJ1-5; D unclear. Germline V gene data show CDR1 as LNHDA and CDR2 as SQIVND (reference sequence). Trimming shortened V by 0 bases and J by 1 base, and 4 bases separated the two germline ends. The CDR3 loop spans 14 amino acids. The CDR3 protein is CASSIEGSNQPQHF. The CDR3 DNA follows: TGTGCCAGTAGTATAGAAGGCAGCAATCAGCCCCAGCATTTT.

This rearrangement joins TRBV6-5 to TRBJ1-4, with D perhaps TRBD1 (5 bases). CDR3 size: 16 residues. The germline CDR1 and CDR2 sequences are MNHEY and SVGAGI. Trimming left V 0 bases short and J 1 base short, with 9 bases between. This CDR3 reads CASSYSGAVTNEKLFF. The CDR3 DNA reads as TGTGCCAGCAGTTACTCAGGGGCAGTAACTAATGAAAAACTGTTTTTT.

The J gene is TRBJ2-7, the V gene TRBV6-5, with D hard to call. This CDR3 is 14 amino acids long. CDR1 MNHEY and CDR2 SVGAGI come from the germline V gene. With 5 bases removed from V and 6 bases from J, the gap between germline ends came to 17 bases. The CDR3 region is CASSIPGVLGEQYF. CDR3 coding DNA: TGTGCCAGCAGTATACCGGGCGTCTTAGGCGAGCAGTACTTC.

The V and J genes are TRBV25-1 and TRBJ2-2; 8 bases match TRBD1. The CDR3 runs to 16 residues. J gave up 4 bases and V 6 bases, and 10 bases lay outside the gene matches. Germline V lookup: CDR1 MGHDK, CDR2 SYGVNS. CDR3 amino acids: CASSGSQGAVTGELFF. The CDR3 DNA is TGTGCCAGCAGCGGGAGCCAGGGGGCGGTCACCGGGGAGCTGTTTTTT.

The chain couples TRBV2 to TRBJ2-7; tentative D call: TRBD2 (5 bases). Looked up from germline, CDR1 is SNHLY and CDR2 is FYNNEI. CDR3 size: 13 residues. The V and J ends lost 8 bases and 3 bases respectively, with 14 bases between them. This CDR3 reads CASYSGYNYEQYF. The CDR3 DNA reads TGTGCCAGCTACTCGGGATATAACTACGAGCAGTACTTC. The full variable domain, with the rest looked up from reference TRBV2 and TRBJ2-7, is EPEVTQTPSHQVTQMGQEVILRCVPISNHLYFYWYRQILGQKVEFLVSFYNNEISEKSEIFDDQFSVERPDGSNFTLKIRSTKLEDSAMYFCASYSGYNYEQYFGPGTRLTVT.

CDR3 amino acids: CASSPGQGIEQYF. As DNA, the CDR3 is TGCGCCAGCAGCCCCGGACAGGGGATCGAGCAGTACTTC. V and J are TRBV5-1 and TRBJ2-7; 9 nucleotides match TRBD1. Germline V gives CDR1 SGHRS, CDR2 YFSETQ. This CDR3 comprises 13 residues. V lost 4 bases, J lost 6 bases, and 5 bases stayed unmatched.

The chain is built from TRBV9 and TRBJ2-1; D is possibly TRBD2 (6 bases). This CDR3 contains 17 residues. Trimming removed 4 bases from V and 7 bases from J, with 24 bases in between. Germline CDR1 SGDLS, CDR2 YYNGEE. CDR3 protein: CASSPRRGPSSVNEQFF. CDR3 DNA sequence: TGTGCCAGCAGCCCCCGTAGGGGCCCCTCTAGCGTTAATGAGCAGTTCTTC.

The V gene is TRBV7-3, the J gene TRBJ1-4; 9 bases agree with TRBD1. The CDR3 has 17 residues. In germline, CDR1 is SGHTA, CDR2 FQGTGA. The ends lost 1 base at V and 4 bases at J; junction bases unmatched: 7. The DNA for the CDR3 is TGTGCCAGCAGCTTAAACCGACAGGGGGGATGTAATGAAAAACTGTTTTTT. This codes for CASSLNRQGGCNEKLFF.

The chain has TRBV7-6 and TRBJ2-2; 12 bases are a match to TRBD2. Germline loops: CDR1 SGHVS, CDR2 FNYEAQ. This CDR3 is 18 amino acids long. V lost 0 bases and J lost 3; bases outside the gene matches: 5. The CDR3: CASSLALAGGPYTGELFF. Here the CDR3 DNA reads TGTGCCAGCAGCTTAGCGCTAGCGGGAGGGCCTTACACCGGGGAGCTGTTTTTT.

The CDR3 sequence: CASSYSGRAFF. CDR3 bases: TGTGCCAGCAGTTACAGCGGACGAGCTTTCTTT. This sequence joins TRBV6-5 and TRBJ1-1; D unresolved. CDR1 and CDR2 (germline): MNHEY, SVGAGI. This CDR3 is built from 11 residues. Trimming shortened V by 2 bases and J by 10 bases, and 8 bases separated the two germline ends.

The chain uses TRBV6-7 and TRBJ2-3; 12 positions agree with TRBD2. TRBV6-7 counts as an open reading frame of uncertain function. The CDR3 is 21 residues long. The ends lost 0 bases at V and 0 bases at J; junction bases unmatched: 13. For the CDR3, the DNA is TGTGCCAGCAGTTACTCGAGGGCTAGCGGGGGGGCTCACCCTAGCACAGATACGCAGTATTTT. Translated: CASSYSRASGGAHPSTDTQYF.